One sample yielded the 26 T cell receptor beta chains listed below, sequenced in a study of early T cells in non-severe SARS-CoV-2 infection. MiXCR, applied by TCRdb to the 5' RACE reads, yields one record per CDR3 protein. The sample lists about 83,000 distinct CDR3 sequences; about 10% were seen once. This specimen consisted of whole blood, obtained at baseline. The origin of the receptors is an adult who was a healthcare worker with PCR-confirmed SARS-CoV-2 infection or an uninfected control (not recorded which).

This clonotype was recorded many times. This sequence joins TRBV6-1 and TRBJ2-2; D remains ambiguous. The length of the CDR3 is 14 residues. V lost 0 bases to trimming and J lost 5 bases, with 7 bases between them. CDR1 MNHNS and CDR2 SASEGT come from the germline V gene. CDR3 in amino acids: CASSEARRTGELFF. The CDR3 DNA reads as TGTGCCAGCAGTGAAGCGCGGCGGACCGGGGAGCTGTTTTTT.

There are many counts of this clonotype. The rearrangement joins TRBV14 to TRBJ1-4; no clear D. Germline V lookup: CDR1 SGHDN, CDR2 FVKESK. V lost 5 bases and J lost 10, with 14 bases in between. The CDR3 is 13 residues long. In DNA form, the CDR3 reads TGTGCCAGCAGCGCCAAGATGGGTGGAAAACTGTTTTTT. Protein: CASSAKMGGKLFF.

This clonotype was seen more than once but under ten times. The CDR3 here is CASSVGGEETQYF. The CDR3 DNA follows: TGTGCCAGCAGCGTAGGCGGGGAGGAGACCCAGTACTTC. This chain joins TRBV9 and TRBJ2-5, with D possibly matching TRBD2 (6 bases). Trimming removed 0 bases at V and 5 bases at J, with 8 bases between. The CDR3 has 13 residues. The germline gives CDR1 SGDLS, CDR2 YYNGEE.

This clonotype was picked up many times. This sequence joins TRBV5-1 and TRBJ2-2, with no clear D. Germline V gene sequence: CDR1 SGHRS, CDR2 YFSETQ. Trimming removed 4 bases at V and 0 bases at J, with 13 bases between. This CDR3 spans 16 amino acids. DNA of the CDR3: TGCGCCAGCAGCACCCGTGGGGATACGAACACCGGGGAGCTGTTTTTT. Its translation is CASSTRGDTNTGELFF.

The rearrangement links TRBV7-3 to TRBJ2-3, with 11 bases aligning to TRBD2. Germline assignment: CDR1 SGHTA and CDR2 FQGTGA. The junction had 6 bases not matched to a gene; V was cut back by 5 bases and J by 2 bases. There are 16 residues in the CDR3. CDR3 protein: CASSRRSGRDTDTQYF. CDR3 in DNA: TGTGCCAGCAGCCGTCGTAGCGGGAGGGACACAGATACGCAGTATTTT.

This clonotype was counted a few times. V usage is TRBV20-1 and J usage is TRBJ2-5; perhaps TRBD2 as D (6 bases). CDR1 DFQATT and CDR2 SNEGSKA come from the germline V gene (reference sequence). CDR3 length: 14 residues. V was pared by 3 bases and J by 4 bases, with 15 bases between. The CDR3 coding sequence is TGCAGTGCTAGGGGGGAGGCAGAATCAGAGACCCAGTACTTC. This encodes CSARGEAESETQYF.

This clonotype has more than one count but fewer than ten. In DNA, the CDR3 is TGTGCCAGCAGCTTACCCCACCTGGACAGTAACTATGGCTACACCTTC. It specifies CASSLPHLDSNYGYTF. The chain employs TRBV7-9 and TRBJ1-2; TRBD1 might be the D (6 bases). Germline CDR1 and CDR2: SEHNR and FQNEAQ (reference sequence). With 2 bases removed from V and 1 base from J, the gap between germline ends came to 14 bases. The CDR3 consists of 16 residues.

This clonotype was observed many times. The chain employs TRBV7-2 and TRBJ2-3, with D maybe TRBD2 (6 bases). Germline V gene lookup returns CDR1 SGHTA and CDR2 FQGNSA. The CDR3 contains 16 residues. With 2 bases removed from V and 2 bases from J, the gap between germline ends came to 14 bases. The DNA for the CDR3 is TGTGCCAGCAGCTTAAGGGGCGCTAGCGACACAGATACGCAGTATTTT. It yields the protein CASSLRGASDTDTQYF.

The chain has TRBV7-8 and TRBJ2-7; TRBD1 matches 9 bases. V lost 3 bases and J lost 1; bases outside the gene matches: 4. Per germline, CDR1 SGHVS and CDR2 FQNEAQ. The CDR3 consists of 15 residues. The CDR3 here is CASSFGDRVSYEQYF. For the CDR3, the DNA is TGTGCCAGCAGCTTTGGGGACAGGGTGTCCTACGAGCAGTACTTC.

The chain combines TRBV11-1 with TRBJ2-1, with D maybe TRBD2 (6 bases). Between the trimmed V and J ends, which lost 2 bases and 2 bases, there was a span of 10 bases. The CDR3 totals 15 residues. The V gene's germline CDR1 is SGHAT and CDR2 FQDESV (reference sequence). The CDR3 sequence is CASSLLASAYNEQFF. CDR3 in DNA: TGTGCCAGCAGCTTACTAGCGAGTGCCTACAATGAGCAGTTCTTC.

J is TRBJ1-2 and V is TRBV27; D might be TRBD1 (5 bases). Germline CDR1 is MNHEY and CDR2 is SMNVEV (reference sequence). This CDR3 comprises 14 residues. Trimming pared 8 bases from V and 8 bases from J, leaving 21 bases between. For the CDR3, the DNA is TGTGCCAGCGGCCCCGCGCTCGGGGCGAACGGCTACACCTTC. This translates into CASGPALGANGYTF.

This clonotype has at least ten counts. CDR3: CASRRDLTDTQYF. The CDR3 DNA follows: TGTGCCAGCAGAAGGGACCTCACAGATACGCAGTATTTT. V is TRBV28 and J is TRBJ2-3; perhaps D is TRBD1 or TRBD2 (5 bases each). Trimming took off 6 bases at V and 2 bases at J, with 9 bases between the two ends. This CDR3 has 13 residues. Germline CDR1 is MDHEN and CDR2 is SYDVKM.

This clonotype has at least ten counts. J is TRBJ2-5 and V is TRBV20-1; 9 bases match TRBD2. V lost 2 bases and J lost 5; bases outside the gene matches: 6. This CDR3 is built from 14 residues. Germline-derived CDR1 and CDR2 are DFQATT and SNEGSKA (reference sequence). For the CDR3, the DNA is TGCAGTGCTAGATCAGCGGGAGGATTTGAGACCCAGTACTTC. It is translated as CSARSAGGFETQYF.

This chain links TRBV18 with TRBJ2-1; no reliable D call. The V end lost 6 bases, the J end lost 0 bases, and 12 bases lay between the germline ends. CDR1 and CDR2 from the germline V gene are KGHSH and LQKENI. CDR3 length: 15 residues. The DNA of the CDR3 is TGTGCCAGCTCCCACGATAGTCCCTCCTACAATGAGCAGTTCTTC. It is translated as CASSHDSPSYNEQFF.

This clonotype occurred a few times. The CDR3: CASSSTWTSPYEQYF. For the CDR3, the DNA is TGTGCCAGCAGCTCTACGTGGACTAGCCCCTACGAGCAGTACTTC. The chain couples TRBV7-9 to TRBJ2-7, with TRBD2 identical over 8 bases. This CDR3 spans 15 amino acids. Germline V gene lookup returns CDR1 SEHNR and CDR2 FQNEAQ (reference sequence). The ends lost 4 bases at V and 2 bases at J; junction bases unmatched: 7.

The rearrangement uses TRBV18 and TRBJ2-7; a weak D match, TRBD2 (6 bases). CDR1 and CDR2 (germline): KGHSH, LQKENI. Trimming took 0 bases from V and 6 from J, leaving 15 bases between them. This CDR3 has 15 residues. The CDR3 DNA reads TGTGCCAGCTCACCACCAACACTAGCTCGGCGCGAGCAGTACTTC. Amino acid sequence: CASSPPTLARREQYF.

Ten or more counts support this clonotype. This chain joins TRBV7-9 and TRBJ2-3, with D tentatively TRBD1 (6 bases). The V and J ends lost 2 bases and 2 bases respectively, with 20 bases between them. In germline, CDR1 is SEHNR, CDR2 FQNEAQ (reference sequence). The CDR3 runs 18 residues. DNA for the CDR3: TGTGCCAGCAGCTTACCACTAGGACAGCAATCATTCACAGATACGCAGTATTTT. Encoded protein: CASSLPLGQQSFTDTQYF.

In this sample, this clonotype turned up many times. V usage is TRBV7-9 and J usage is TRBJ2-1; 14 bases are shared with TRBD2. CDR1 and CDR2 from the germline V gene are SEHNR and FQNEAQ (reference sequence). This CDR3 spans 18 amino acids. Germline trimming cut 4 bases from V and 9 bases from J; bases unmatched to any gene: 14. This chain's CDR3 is CASSSPGTSGSSVSEQFF. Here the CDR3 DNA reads TGTGCCAGCAGCTCTCCCGGGACTAGCGGGAGTTCGGTGTCTGAGCAGTTCTTC.

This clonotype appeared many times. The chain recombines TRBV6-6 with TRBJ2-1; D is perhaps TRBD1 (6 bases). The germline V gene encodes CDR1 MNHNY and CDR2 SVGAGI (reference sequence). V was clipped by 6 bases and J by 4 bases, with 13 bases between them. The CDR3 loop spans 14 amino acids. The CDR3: CASSRDTGYNEQFF. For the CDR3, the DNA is TGTGCCAGCAGCCGAGATACAGGGTACAATGAGCAGTTCTTC.

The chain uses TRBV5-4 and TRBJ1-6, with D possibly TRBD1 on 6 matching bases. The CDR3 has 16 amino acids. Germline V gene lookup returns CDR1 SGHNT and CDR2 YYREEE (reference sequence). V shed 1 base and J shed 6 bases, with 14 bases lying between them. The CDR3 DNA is TGTGCCAGCAGCTTGCTGGGGGGACATCTTAATTCACCCCTCCACTTT. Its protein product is CASSLLGGHLNSPLHF.

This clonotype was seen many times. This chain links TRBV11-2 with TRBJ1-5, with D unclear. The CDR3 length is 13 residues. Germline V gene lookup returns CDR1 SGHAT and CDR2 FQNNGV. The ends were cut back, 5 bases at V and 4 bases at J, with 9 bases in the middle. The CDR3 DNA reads TGTGCCAGCAGCCGCGACCAAAATCAGCCCCAGCATTTT. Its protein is CASSRDQNQPQHF.

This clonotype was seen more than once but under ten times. The CDR3 loop is CASSAALTESTEAFF. CDR3 DNA sequence: TGTGCCAGCAGTGCCGCCCTTACAGAGAGCACTGAAGCTTTCTTT. V gene TRBV28 combines with J gene TRBJ1-1, with D uncertain. Germline V gene data show CDR1 as MDHEN and CDR2 as SYDVKM. This CDR3 has 15 residues. V was trimmed by 5 bases and J by 4 bases, leaving 17 bases between them.

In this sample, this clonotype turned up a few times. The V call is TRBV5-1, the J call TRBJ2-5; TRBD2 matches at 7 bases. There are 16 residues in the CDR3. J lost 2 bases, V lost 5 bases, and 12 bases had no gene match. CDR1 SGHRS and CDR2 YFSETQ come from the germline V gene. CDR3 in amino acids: CASRISSAGEQETQYF. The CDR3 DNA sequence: TGCGCCAGCAGAATCAGTTCGGCGGGAGAGCAAGAGACCCAGTACTTC. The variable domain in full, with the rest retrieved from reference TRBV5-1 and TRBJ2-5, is KAGVTQTPRYLIKTRGQQVTLSCSPISGHRSVSWYQQTPGQGLQFLFEYFSETQRNKGNFPGRFSGRQFSNSRSEMNVSTLELGDSALYLCASRISSAGEQETQYFGPGTRLLVL.

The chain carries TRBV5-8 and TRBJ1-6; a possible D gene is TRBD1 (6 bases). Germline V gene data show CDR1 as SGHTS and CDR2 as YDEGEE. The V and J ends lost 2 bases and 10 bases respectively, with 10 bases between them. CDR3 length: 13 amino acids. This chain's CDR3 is CASSLTGMSPLHF. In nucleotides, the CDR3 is TGTGCCAGCAGCTTAACAGGGATGTCACCCCTCCACTTT.

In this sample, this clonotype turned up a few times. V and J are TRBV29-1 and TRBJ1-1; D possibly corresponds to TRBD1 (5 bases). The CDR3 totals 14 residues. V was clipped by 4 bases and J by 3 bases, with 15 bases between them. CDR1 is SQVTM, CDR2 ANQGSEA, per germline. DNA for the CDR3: TGCAGCGTTGCCCCCAGGGTCGGAGACACTGAAGCTTTCTTT. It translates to CSVAPRVGDTEAFF.

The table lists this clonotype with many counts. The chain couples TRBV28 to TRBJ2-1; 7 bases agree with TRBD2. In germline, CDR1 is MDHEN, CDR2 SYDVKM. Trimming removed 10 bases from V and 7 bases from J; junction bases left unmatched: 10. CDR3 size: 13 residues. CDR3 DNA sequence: TGTGCCACCCGGACTAGTTTCCCGAATGAGCAGTTCTTC. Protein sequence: CATRTSFPNEQFF.